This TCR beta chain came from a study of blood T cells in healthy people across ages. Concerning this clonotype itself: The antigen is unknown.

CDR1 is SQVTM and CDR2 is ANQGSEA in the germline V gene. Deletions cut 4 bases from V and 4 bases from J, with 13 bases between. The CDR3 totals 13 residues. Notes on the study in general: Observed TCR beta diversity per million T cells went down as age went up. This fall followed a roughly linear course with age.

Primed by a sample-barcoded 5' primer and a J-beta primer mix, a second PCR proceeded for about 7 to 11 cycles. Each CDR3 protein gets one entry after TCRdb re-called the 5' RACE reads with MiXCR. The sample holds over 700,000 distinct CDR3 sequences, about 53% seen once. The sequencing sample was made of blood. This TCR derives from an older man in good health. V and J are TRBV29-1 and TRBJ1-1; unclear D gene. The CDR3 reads CSVAAGEGTEAFF. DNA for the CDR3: TGCAGCGTTGCGGCAGGAGAAGGCACTGAAGCTTTCTTT.